Included here is one T cell receptor (beta chain) sequence, with context. Its antigen remains undetermined. It has no much larger one-base neighbor in the sample; base qualities were not kept. The time point label on this specimen signifies: baseline before first vaccination. Vaccinee samples came from UK trials COV001 and COV002, including a single-blind randomized controlled phase 2/3 trial of AZD1222 (ChAdOx1 nCoV-19) in healthy adults. For TCRbeta chain sequencing, PBMC samples from trial participants were taken at day 0 and at day 28 after the second dose. The CDR3 regions of human TCRbeta chains were analyzed by immunosequencing. As for the authors' bioinformatics: Repertoire TCRs were checked for matches against a reference library of SARS-CoV-2-specific TCRs that had been generated using the MIRA antigen-specificity platform. Breadth was defined as the fraction of unique TCRs that were SARS-CoV-2-associated, and depth was defined as the fraction of total T cells that were SARS-CoV-2-associated. Using the MIRA data, each spike-specific TCR was assigned both to the spike region to which the TCR was reactive and to a CD4 or CD8 class. Log10-transformed breadth and depth values were compared by one-way ANOVA with Sidak's multiple comparisons tests. The source is immuneACCESS, and TCRdb retained only in-frame sequences with V and J called. Part of the clones is not carried over; for the studies checked, unresolved V genes explain less than half of this, and the remainder is unexplained. V, J and clone size are taken as reported in that table, and D and trimming were inferred from the DNA itself. For this sample the table gives 75,000 to 85,000 clones, of which approximately 90% were detected only once. The ten largest clones capture roughly 24% of the sample.

The data originate from a study of T cell responses to AZD1222 COVID-19 vaccine (dated by TCRdb to the early 2020s). Regarding the study in general: AZD1222 recipients given second doses at about 4 weeks or at about 12 weeks were pooled, since spike-specific TCR depth and breadth were not found to differ between the two schedules. A total of under 250 trial participants underwent TCR sequencing, of whom 207 had received two doses of AZD1222 and around 26 had received two doses of the MenACWY control vaccine. Trial participants were enrolled into age subgroups of 18-55, 56-69 and 70-plus years, which contained about 150, 27 and 61 TCR-sequenced participants, respectively. What the study reported, not specific to this receptor: After two AZD1222 doses, spike-specific TCR breadth and depth were significantly higher than at day 0 and than in MenACWY recipients. Conclusions about previously exposed vaccinees were limited because only a handful of AZD1222 recipients were SARS-CoV-2 seropositive at baseline. Vaccine-associated CD4 TCRs spanned the whole spike protein, with dominant responses in regions 160-218 and 743-854. Participants were mostly white British and included more females than males, and it was suggested by the authors that clonal diversity may have been underestimated. Because no day 14 peak-response samples were available, repertoires were characterized only after the peak T cell response. Nearly half of unique spike-specific TCRs reportedly recognized epitopes outside regions mutated in the B.1.351 and B.1.1.7 variants. The 56-69-year group was small, and its depth increase did not reach significance, likely because of low power.

The sequenced sample was peripheral blood, obtained on day 0 of AZD1222 vaccination. The TCR originated in an adult in good health.

CDR3 sequence: CASSQVGTVSSGNTIYF. The DNA is as follows: TGTGCCAGCAGCCAAGTTGGGACAGTTTCCTCTGGAAACACCATATATTTT. The chain joins TRBV4-2 to TRBJ1-3; 7 junctional bases match TRBD1. The CDR3, from cysteine to phenylalanine, totals 17 residues. The CDR3 DNA has 51 bases and is translated from base 1. In the germline V gene, CDR1 corresponds to LGHNA and CDR2 to YNFKEQ. Trimming takes 1 base off V and 0 bases off J; junction bases not matched to a gene: 6.